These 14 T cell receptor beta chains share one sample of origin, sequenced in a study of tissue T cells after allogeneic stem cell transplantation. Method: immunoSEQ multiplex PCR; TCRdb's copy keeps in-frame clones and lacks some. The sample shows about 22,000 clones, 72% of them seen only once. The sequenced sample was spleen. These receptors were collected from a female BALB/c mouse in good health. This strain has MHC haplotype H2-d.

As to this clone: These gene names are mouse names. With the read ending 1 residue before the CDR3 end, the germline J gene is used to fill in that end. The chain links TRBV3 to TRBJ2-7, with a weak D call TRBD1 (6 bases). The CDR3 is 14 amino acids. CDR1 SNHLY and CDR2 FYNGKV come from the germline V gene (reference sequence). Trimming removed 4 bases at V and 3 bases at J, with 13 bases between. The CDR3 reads CASSSRDKYYEQYF. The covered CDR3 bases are TGTGCCAGCAGCTCCCGGGACAAATACTATGAACAGTAC.

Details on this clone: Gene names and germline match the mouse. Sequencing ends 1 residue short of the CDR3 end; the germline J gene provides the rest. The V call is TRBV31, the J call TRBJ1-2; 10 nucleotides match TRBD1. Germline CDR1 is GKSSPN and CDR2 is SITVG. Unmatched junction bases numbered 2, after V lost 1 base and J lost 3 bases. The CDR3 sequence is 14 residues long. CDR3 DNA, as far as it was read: TGTGCCTGGAGTCCGGGACAGGGGTACTCCGACTACACC. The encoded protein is CAWSPGQGYSDYT. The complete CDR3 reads CAWSPGQGYSDYTF.

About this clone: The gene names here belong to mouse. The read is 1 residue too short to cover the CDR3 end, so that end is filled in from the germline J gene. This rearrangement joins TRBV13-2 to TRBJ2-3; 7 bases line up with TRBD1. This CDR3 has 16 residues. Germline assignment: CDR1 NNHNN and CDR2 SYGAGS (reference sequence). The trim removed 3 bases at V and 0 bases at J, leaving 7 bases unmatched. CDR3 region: CASGGDRKTSAETLYF. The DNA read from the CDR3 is TGTGCCAGCGGTGGGGACAGAAAAACTAGTGCAGAAACGCTGTAT.

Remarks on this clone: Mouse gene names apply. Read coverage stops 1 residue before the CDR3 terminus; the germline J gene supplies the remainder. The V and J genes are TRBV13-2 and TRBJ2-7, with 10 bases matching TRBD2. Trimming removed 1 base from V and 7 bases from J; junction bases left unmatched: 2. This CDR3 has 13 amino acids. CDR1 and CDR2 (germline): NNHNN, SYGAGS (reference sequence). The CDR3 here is CASGDLGGPEQYF. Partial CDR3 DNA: TGTGCCAGCGGTGATCTGGGGGGGCCGGAACAGTAC.

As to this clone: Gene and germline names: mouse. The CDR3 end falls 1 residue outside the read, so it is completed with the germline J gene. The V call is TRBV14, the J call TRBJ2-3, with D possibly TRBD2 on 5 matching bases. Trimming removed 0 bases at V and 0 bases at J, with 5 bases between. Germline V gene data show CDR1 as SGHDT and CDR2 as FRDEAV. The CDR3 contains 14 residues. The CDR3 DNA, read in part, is TGTGCCAGCAGTTTCTTGGGGAGTGCAGAAACGCTGTAT. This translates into CASSFLGSAETLY. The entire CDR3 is CASSFLGSAETLYF.

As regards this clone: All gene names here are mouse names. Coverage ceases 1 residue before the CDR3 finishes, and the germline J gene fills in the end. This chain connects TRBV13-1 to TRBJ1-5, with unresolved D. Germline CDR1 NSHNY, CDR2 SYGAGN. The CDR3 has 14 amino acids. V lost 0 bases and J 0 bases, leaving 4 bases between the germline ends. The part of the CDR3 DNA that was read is TGTGCCAGCAGTGATGGAAATAACAACCAGGCTCCGCTT. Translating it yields CASSDGNNNQAPL. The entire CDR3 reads CASSDGNNNQAPLF.

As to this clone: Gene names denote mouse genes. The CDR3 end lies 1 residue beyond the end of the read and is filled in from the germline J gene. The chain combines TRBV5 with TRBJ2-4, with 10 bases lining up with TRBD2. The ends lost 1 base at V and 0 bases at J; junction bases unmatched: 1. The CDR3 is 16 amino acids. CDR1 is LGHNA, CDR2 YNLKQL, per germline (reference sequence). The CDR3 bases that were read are TGTGCCAGCAGCCAAGGGACTGGGGGAAGTCAAAACACCTTGTAC. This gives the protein CASSQGTGGSQNTLY. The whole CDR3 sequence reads CASSQGTGGSQNTLYF.

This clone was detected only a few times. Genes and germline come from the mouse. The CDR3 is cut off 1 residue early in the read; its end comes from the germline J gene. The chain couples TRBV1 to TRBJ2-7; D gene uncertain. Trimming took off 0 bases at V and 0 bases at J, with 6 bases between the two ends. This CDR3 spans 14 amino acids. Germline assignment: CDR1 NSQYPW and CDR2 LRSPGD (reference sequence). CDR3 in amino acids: CTCSADQASYEQYF. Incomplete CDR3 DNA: TGCACCTGCAGTGCAGACCAGGCCTCCTATGAACAGTAC.

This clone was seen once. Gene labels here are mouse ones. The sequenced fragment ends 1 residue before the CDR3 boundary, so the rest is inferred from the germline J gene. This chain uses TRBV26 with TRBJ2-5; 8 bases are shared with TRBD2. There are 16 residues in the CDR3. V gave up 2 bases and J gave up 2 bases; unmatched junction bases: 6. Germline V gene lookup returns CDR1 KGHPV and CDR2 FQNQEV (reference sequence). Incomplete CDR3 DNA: TGTGCCAGCAGTCTGAACCGGGGGGGCCTCCAAGACACCCAGTAC. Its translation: CASSLNRGGLQDTQY. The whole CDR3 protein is CASSLNRGGLQDTQYF.

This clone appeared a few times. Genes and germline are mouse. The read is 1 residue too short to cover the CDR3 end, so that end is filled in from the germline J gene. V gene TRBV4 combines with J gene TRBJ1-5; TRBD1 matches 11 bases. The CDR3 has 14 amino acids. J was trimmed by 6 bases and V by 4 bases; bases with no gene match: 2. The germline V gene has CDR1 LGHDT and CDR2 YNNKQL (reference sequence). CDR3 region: CASSWTGGIQAPLF. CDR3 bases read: TGTGCCAGCAGCTGGACAGGGGGCATCCAGGCTCCGCTT. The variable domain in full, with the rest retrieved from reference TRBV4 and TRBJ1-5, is ETAVFQTPNYHVTQVGNEVSFNCKQTLGHDTMYWYKQDSKKLLKIMFSYNNKQLIVNETVPRRFSPQSSDKAHLNLRIKSVEPEDSAVYLCASSWTGGIQAPLFGEGTRLSVL.

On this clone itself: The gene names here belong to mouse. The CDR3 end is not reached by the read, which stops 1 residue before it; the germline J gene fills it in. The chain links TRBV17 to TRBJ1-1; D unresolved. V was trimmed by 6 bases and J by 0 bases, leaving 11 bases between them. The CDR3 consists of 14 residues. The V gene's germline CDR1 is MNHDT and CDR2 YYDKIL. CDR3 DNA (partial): TGTGCTAGCAGCAATATCGGGACAAACACAGAAGTCTTC. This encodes CASSNIGTNTEVF. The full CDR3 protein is CASSNIGTNTEVFF.

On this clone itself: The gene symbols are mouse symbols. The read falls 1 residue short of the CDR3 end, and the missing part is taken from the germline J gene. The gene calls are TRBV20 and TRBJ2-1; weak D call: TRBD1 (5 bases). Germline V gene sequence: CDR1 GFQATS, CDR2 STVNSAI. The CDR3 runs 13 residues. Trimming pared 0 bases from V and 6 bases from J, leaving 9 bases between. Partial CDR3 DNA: TGTGGTGCTAGGGATGGAGGGGTTGCTGAGCAGTTC. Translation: CGARDGGVAEQF. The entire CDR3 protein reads CGARDGGVAEQFF.

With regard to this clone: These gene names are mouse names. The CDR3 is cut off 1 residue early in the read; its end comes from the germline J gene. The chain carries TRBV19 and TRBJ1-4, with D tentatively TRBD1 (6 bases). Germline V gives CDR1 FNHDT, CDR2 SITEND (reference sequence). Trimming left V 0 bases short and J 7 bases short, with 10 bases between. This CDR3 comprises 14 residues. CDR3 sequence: CASSIGGAGERLFF. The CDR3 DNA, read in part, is TGTGCCAGCAGTATAGGGGGGGCCGGCGAAAGATTATTT.

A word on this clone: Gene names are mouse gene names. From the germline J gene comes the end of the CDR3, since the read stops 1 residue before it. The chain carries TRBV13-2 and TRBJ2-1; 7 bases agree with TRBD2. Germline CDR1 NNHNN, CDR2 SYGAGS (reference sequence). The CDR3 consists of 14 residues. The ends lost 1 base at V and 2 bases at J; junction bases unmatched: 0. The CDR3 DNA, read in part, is TGTGCCAGCGGTGATCTGGGGGACTATGCTGAGCAGTTC. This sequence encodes CASGDLGDYAEQF. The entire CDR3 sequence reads CASGDLGDYAEQFF.